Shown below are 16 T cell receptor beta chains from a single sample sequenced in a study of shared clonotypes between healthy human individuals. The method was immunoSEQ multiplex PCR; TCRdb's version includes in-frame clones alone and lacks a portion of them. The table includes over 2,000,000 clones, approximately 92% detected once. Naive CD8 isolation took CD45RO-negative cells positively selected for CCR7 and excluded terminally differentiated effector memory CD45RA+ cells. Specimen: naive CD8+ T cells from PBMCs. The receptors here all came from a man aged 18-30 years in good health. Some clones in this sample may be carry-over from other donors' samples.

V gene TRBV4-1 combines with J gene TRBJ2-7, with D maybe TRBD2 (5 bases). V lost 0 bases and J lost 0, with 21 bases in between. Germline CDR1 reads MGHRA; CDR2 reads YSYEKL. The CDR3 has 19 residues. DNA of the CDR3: TGCGCCAGCAGCCAAGATCCGAGGGAAGGTGGAGTCGACTCCTACGAGCAGTACTTC. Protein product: CASSQDPREGGVDSYEQYF.

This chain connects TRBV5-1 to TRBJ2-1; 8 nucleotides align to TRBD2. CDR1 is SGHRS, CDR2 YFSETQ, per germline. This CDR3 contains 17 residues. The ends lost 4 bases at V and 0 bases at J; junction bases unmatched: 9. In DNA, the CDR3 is TGCGCCAGCAGCCCCCCGTCGAGCGGGAGCTCCTACAATGAGCAGTTCTTC. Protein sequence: CASSPPSSGSSYNEQFF.

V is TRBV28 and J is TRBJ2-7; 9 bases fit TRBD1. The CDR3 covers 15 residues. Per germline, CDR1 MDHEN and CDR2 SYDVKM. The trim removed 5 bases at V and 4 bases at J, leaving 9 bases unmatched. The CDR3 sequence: CASSAWDRERYEQYF. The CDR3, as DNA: TGTGCCAGCAGTGCGTGGGACAGGGAAAGGTACGAGCAGTACTTC.

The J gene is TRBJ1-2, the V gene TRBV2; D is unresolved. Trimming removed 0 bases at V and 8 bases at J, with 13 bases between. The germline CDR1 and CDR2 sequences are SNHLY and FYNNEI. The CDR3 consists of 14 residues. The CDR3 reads CASSEASRGSGYTF. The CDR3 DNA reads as TGTGCCAGCAGTGAAGCAAGTCGAGGGAGCGGCTACACCTTC. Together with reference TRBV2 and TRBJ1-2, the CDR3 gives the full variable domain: EPEVTQTPSHQVTQMGQEVILRCVPISNHLYFYWYRQILGQKVEFLVSFYNNEISEKSEIFDDQFSVERPDGSNFTLKIRSTKLEDSAMYFCASSEASRGSGYTFGSGTRLTVV.

The CDR3: CASSLAGTRSPEQYF. CDR3 in DNA: TGTGCCAGCAGTTTAGCCGGGACTAGGTCTCCCGAGCAGTACTTC. The chain employs TRBV27 and TRBJ2-7; 8 bases are shared with TRBD2. Germline CDR1 and CDR2: MNHEY and SMNVEV (reference sequence). V was clipped by 2 bases and J by 6 bases; unmatched bases: 9. This CDR3 has 15 amino acids.

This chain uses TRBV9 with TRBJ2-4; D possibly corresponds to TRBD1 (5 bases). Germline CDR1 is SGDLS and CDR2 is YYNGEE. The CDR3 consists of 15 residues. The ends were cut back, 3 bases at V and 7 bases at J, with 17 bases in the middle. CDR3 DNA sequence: TGTGCCAGCAGCGCGAGTGGGGCCCCAAGGAACATTCAGTACTTC. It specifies CASSASGAPRNIQYF.

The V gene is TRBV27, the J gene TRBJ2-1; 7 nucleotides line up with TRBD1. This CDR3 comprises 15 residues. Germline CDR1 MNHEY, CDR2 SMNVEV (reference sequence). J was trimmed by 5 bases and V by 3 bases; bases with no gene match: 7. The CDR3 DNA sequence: TGTGCCAGCAGTTTGTCGGGACAGAGCAACAATGAGCAGTTCTTC. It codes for CASSLSGQSNNEQFF.

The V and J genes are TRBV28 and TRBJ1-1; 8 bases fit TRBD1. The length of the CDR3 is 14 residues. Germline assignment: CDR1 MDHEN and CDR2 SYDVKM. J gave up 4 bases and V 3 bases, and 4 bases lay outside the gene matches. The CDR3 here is CASSLGQAGTEAFF. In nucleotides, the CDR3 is TGTGCCAGCAGTTTGGGACAGGCGGGCACTGAAGCTTTCTTT. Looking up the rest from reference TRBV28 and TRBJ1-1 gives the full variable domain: DVKVTQSSRYLVKRTGEKVFLECVQDMDHENMFWYRQDPGLGLRLIYFSYDVKMKEKGDIPEGYSVSREKKERFSLILESASTNQTSMYLCASSLGQAGTEAFFGQGTRLTVV.

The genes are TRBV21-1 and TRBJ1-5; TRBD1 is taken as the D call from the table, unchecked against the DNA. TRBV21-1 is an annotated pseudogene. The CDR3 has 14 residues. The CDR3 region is CASSTGHSNQPQHF. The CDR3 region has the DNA TGTGCCAGCAGCACGGGACACAGCAATCAGCCCCAGCATTTT.

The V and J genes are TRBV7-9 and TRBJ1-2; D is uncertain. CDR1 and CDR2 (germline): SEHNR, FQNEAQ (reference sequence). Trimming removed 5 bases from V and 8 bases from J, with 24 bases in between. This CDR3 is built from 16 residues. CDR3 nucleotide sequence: TGTGCCAGCAGCCCCCATCCCGGCCAGCCCCCCAAAGGCTACACCTTC. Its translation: CASSPHPGQPPKGYTF.

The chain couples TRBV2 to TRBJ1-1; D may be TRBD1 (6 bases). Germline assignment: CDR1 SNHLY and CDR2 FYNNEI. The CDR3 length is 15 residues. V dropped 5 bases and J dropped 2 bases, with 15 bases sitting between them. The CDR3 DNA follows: TGTGCCAGCAGTACAGCGGGGGGCGAAAACACTGAAGCTTTCTTT. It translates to CASSTAGGENTEAFF.

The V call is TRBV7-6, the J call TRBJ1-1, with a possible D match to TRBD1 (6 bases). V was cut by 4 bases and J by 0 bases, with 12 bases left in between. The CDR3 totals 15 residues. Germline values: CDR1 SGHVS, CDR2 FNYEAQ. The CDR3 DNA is TGTGCCAGCAGCTCCCTTGACAGGATGAACACTGAAGCTTTCTTT. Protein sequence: CASSSLDRMNTEAFF.

CDR3 region: CASSQDPYRTGVTNEKLFF. The CDR3 DNA is TGTGCCAGCAGCCAAGATCCCTACCGGACAGGGGTCACTAATGAAAAACTGTTTTTT. The V and J genes are TRBV4-2 and TRBJ1-4; TRBD1 aligns across 9 bases. V dropped 0 bases and J dropped 2; count of bases not matched to a gene: 10. The CDR3 sequence is 19 residues long. From germline, CDR1 is LGHNA and CDR2 YNFKEQ.

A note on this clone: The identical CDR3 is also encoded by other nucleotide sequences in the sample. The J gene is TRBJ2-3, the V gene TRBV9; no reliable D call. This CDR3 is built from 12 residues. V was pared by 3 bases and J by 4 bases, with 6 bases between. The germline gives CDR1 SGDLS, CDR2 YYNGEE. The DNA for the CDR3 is TGTGCCAGCAGCGCCGGTGCAGATACGCAGTATTTT. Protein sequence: CASSAGADTQYF.

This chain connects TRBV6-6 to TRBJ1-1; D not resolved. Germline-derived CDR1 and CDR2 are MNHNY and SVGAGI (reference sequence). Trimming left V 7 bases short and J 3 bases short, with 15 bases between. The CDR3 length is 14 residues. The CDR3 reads CASNTEGLHTEAFF. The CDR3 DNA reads TGTGCCAGCAATACGGAGGGTTTGCACACTGAAGCTTTCTTT.

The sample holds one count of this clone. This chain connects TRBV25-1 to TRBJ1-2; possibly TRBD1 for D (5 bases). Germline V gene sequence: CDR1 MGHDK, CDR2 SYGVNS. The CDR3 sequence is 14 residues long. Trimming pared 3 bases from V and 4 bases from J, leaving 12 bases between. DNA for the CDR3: TGTGCCAGCAGTGACTTTCAGGGTGGCTATGGCTACACCTTC. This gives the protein CASSDFQGGYGYTF.